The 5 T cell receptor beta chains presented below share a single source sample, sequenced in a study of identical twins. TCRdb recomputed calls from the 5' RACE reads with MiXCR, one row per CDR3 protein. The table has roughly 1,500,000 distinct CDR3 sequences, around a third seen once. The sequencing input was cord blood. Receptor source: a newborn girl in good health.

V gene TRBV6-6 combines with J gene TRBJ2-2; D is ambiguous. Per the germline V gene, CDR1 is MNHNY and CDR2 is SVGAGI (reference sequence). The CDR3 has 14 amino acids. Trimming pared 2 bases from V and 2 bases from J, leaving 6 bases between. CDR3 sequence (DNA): TGTGCCAGCAGTTACCTGGAAAACACCGGGGAGCTGTTTTTT. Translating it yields CASSYLENTGELFF.

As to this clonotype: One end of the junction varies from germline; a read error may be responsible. This CDR3 reads CASSENGSYGYIF. CDR3 in DNA: TGTGCCAGCAGTGAAAACGGGAGCTATGGCTACATCTTC. V and J are TRBV6-1 and TRBJ1-2; no definite D call. This CDR3 has 13 amino acids. Per germline, CDR1 MNHNS and CDR2 SASEGT.

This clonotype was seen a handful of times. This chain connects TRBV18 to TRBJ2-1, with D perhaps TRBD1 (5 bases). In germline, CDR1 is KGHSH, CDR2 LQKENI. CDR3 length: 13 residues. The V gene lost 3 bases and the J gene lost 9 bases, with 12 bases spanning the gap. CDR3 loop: CASSPTTASEQFF. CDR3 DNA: TGTGCCAGCTCACCCACGACAGCTTCTGAGCAGTTCTTC. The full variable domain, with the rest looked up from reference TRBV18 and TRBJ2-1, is NAGVMQNPRHLVRRRGQEARLRCSPMKGHSHVYWYRQLPEEGLKFMVYLQKENIIDESGMPKERFSAEFPKEGPSILRIQQVVRGDSAAYFCASSPTTASEQFFGPGTRLTVL.

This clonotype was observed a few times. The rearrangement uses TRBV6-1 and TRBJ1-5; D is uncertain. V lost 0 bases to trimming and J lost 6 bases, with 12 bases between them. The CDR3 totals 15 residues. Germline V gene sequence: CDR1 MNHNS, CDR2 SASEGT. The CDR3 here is CASSEARRRGQPQHF. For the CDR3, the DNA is TGTGCCAGCAGTGAAGCGCGCAGGAGAGGTCAGCCCCAGCATTTT.

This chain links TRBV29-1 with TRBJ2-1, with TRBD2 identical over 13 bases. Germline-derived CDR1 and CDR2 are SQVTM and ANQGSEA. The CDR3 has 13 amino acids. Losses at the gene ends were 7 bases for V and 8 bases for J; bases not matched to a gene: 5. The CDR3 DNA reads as TGCAGCGCGAGGACTAGCGGGGGAGATGAGCAGTTCTTC. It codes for CSARTSGGDEQFF.